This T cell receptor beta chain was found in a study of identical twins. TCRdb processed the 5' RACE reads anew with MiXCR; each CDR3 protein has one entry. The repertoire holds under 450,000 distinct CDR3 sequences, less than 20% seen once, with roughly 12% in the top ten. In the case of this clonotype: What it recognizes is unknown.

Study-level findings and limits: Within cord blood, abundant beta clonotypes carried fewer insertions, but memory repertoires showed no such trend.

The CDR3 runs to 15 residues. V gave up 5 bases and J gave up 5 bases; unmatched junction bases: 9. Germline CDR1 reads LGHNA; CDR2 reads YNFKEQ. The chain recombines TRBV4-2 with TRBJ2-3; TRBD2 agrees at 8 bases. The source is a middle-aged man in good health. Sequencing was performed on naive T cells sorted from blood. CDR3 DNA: TGTGCCAGCAGCTTTAGCGGGGCCTTCGGAGATACGCAGTATTTT. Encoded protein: CASSFSGAFGDTQYF.